Listed below are T cell receptor beta chains from one sample, sequenced in a study of blood T cell repertoires in COVID-19. The method was immunoSEQ multiplex PCR; TCRdb's version includes in-frame clones alone and lacks a portion of them. Of 200,000 to 250,000 clones detected, 65% to 85% appear once; the ten largest clones hold under 3.5%. Sequencing was done on a sample of PBMCs or T cells enriched from blood (not recorded which). All receptors come from a woman aged 55-69 years who had recovered from COVID-19. Both conserved end residues are part of each CDR3. The D gene is left open where the match is weak. Not all rows give a size; the values are once, few, many and, for expanded clones, a class.

- TRBD1 TRBJ1-1 TRBV19 CASSNPQGAAFF TGTGCCAGTAGTAATCCCCAGGGGGCTGCTTTCTTT
once TRBD2 TRBJ2-7 TRBV18 CASSPGLAGSEQYF TGTGCCAGCTCTCCGGGACTAGCGGGAAGCGAGCAGTACTTC
- TRBD2 TRBJ2-7 TRBV5-1 CASSLQGTSGRGYEQYF TGCGCCAGCAGCTTACAAGGGACTAGCGGGAGGGGCTACGAGCAGTACTTC
- TRBD1 TRBJ1-2 TRBV5-1 CASSLEGQGVSGYTF TGCGCCAGCAGCTTGGAGGGACAGGGGGTCTCTGGCTACACCTTC
- TRBD1 TRBJ1-1 TRBV9 CASSKTGTPTEAFF TGTGCCAGCAGCAAGACAGGGACCCCCACTGAAGCTTTCTTT
- TRBD2 TRBJ2-5 TRBV7-2 CASRLTSGGVGETQYF TGTGCCAGCAGGCTAACTAGCGGGGGGGTAGGGGAGACCCAGTACTTC
- TRBD1 TRBJ2-2 TRBV14 CASSRYETGANTGELFF TGTGCCAGCAGCCGTTACGAGACAGGGGCGAACACCGGGGAGCTGTTTTTT
few - TRBJ2-2 TRBV11-2 CASSLVTANTGELFF TGTGCCAGCAGCCTAGTCACAGCGAACACCGGGGAGCTGTTTTTT
- - TRBJ2-5 TRBV7-9 CASSGSGETQYF TGTGCCAGCAGCGGCTCGGGAGAGACCCAGTACTTC
- - TRBJ1-1 TRBV5-1 CASSLDGAGWTEAFF TGCGCCAGCAGCTTGGATGGGGCGGGGTGGACTGAAGCTTTCTTT
- TRBD2 TRBJ2-1 TRBV3-1/TRBV3-2 CASSQDGGIAGRNEQFF TGTGCCAGCAGCCAAGACGGTGGGATAGCGGGACGCAATGAGCAGTTCTTC
few - TRBJ2-7 TRBV6-5 CASSYNRVEQYF TGTGCCAGCAGTTACAACAGGGTCGAGCAGTACTTC
- - TRBJ2-6 TRBV5-4 CASSFTGTPSGANVLTF TGTGCCAGCAGCTTTACAGGGACCCCCTCTGGGGCCAACGTCCTGACTTTC
once - TRBJ2-7 TRBV9 CASSVRVSEGEQYF TGTGCCAGCAGCGTAAGGGTATCCGAGGGCGAGCAGTACTTC
- - TRBJ1-5 TRBV2 CASSEVQTNQPQHF TGTGCCAGCAGTGAAGTACAGACCAATCAGCCCCAGCATTTT
- TRBD2 TRBJ2-5 TRBV4-2 CASSVGVVAGRYQETQYF TGTGCCAGCAGCGTAGGGGTAGTAGCGGGGCGATACCAAGAGACCCAGTACTTC
few - TRBJ2-7 TRBV5-4 CASSTTTSYEQYF TGTGCCAGCAGCACCACGACTAGCTACGAGCAGTACTTC
- TRBD2 TRBJ2-3 TRBV6-5 CASSSSGGTDTQYF TGTGCCAGCAGTTCTAGCGGAGGCACAGATACGCAGTATTTT
- - TRBJ1-1 TRBV9 CASSVTLNTEAFF TGTGCCAGCAGCGTAACTTTGAACACTGAAGCTTTCTTT
once - TRBJ1-2 TRBV12-3/TRBV12-4 CASSTQVRYGYTF TGTGCCAGCAGTACTCAGGTCCGCTATGGCTACACCTTC
- - TRBJ1-2 TRBV7-8 CASSFPGGRSYGYTF TGTGCCAGCAGCTTTCCGGGGGGACGTAGCTATGGCTACACCTTC
- TRBD2 TRBJ2-2 TRBV11-2 CASSLASGANTGELFF TGTGCCAGCAGCTTAGCTAGCGGGGCGAACACCGGGGAGCTGTTTTTT
- - TRBJ2-7 TRBV5-1 CASSFGTRQSEQYF TGCGCCAGCAGCTTTGGTACCAGGCAATCCGAGCAGTACTTC
- - TRBJ2-5 TRBV12-3/TRBV12-4 CASRYQETQYF TGTGCCAGTCGTTACCAAGAGACCCAGTACTTC
- TRBD1 TRBJ1-6 TRBV7-9 CASSTGGNSPLHF TGTGCCAGCAGTACAGGGGGCAATTCACCCCTCCACTTT
- TRBD2 TRBJ2-3 TRBV3-1/TRBV3-2 CASSQGLAGANTDTQYF TGTGCCAGCAGCCAAGGTCTAGCGGGGGCAAACACAGATACGCAGTATTTT
- - TRBJ2-3 TRBV7-2 CASSLGGARPQYF TGTGCCAGCAGCTTAGGCGGGGCCCGACCGCAGTATTTT
few TRBD2 TRBJ2-7 TRBV7-8 CASSLVSGTYEQYF TGTGCCAGCAGCTTAGTCAGCGGGACCTACGAGCAGTACTTC
- TRBD2 TRBJ2-7 TRBV25-1 CASSESGGGDYEQYF TGTGCCAGCAGTGAATCGGGGGGAGGCGATTACGAGCAGTACTTC
- TRBD1 TRBJ1-1 TRBV20-1 CSASTGTEAFF TGCAGTGCTTCGACAGGGACTGAAGCTTTCTTT
- TRBD2 TRBJ2-3 TRBV6-4 CASSEALGSGTDTQYF TGTGCCAGCAGTGAGGCCCTGGGTAGCGGGACAGATACGCAGTATTTT
- TRBD1 TRBJ1-2 TRBV11-2 CASSQQGVKGYTF TGTGCCAGCAGCCAACAGGGGGTTAAGGGCTACACCTTC
- TRBD1 TRBJ2-7 TRBV5-4 CASSSRDRSSYEQYF TGTGCCAGCAGCTCCCGGGACAGAAGCTCCTACGAGCAGTACTTC
- - TRBJ1-2 TRBV6-5 CASSFTGTNGYTF TGTGCCAGCAGTTTCACAGGGACGAATGGCTACACCTTC
once - TRBJ1-2 TRBV11-2 CASSLEGRGEGYTF TGTGCCAGCAGCTTAGAGGGCAGGGGTGAGGGCTACACCTTC
- - TRBJ1-2 TRBV7-2 CASSLAPGTYGYTF TGTGCCAGCAGCTTAGCGCCGGGAACTTATGGCTACACCTTC
- - TRBJ1-2 TRBV5-6 CASSLVPVLSGYTF TGTGCCAGCAGCTTGGTTCCCGTTTTATCTGGCTACACCTTC
- TRBD2 TRBJ2-5 TRBV6-6 CASRAGLAAIETQYF TGTGCCAGCAGGGCGGGACTAGCGGCTATTGAGACCCAGTACTTC
- - TRBJ2-7 TRBV2 CASGITGTAYEQYF TGTGCCAGCGGAATAACTGGGACTGCGTACGAGCAGTACTTC
- - TRBJ2-3 TRBV12-3/TRBV12-4 CASLPTGADTQYF TGTGCCAGTCTTCCCACCGGAGCAGATACGCAGTATTTT
- - TRBJ1-2 TRBV18 CASSPTENYGYTF TGTGCCAGCTCACCTACCGAGAACTATGGCTACACCTTC
- TRBD1 TRBJ2-3 TRBV7-3 CASSLGGTGWADTQYF TGTGCCAGCAGCTTAGGCGGGACAGGGTGGGCAGATACGCAGTATTTT
- - TRBJ1-1 TRBV3-1/TRBV3-2 CASSRARGTEAFF TGTGCCAGCAGCCGAGCCCGGGGGACTGAAGCTTTCTTT
- - TRBJ2-4 TRBV5-4 CASSLSGINIQYF TGTGCCAGCAGCTTGTCAGGGATAAACATTCAGTACTTC
- - TRBJ2-7 TRBV5-1 CASSLGDTYEQYF TGCGCCAGCAGCTTGGGGGACACCTACGAGCAGTACTTC
- - TRBJ1-1 TRBV9 CASSVEARGNTEAFF TGTGCCAGCAGCGTAGAGGCCCGGGGAAACACTGAAGCTTTCTTT
- - TRBJ2-1 TRBV7-8 CASSLQRGTDNEQFF TGTGCCAGCAGCCTCCAAAGGGGAACGGACAATGAGCAGTTCTTC
- - TRBJ2-7 TRBV5-8 CASSLTRTAYEQYF TGTGCCAGCAGCTTGACCAGGACAGCCTACGAGCAGTACTTC
- - TRBJ1-5 TRBV7-8 CASSPVPDRNQPQHF TGTGCCAGCAGCCCGGTTCCCGACAGGAATCAGCCCCAGCATTTT
- TRBD1 TRBJ2-7 TRBV6-6 CASSWGTGNDYEQYF TGTGCCAGCAGTTGGGGGACAGGTAACGACTACGAGCAGTACTTC
- TRBD1 TRBJ2-1 TRBV6-5 CASSYSTGERTDEQFF TGTGCCAGCAGTTACTCTACAGGGGAACGGACGGATGAGCAGTTCTTC
- TRBD1 TRBJ1-5 TRBV7-9 CASSAGQNGPYQPQHF TGTGCCAGCAGCGCGGGACAGAATGGACCCTATCAGCCCCAGCATTTT
- TRBD2 TRBJ2-2 TRBV3-1/TRBV3-2 CASRQTSRAGELFF TGTGCCAGCAGGCAGACTAGCCGCGCCGGGGAGCTGTTTTTT
- - TRBJ1-1 TRBV6-5 CASSYSLLKQGFF TGTGCCAGCAGTTACTCGTTATTGAAACAGGGTTTCTTT